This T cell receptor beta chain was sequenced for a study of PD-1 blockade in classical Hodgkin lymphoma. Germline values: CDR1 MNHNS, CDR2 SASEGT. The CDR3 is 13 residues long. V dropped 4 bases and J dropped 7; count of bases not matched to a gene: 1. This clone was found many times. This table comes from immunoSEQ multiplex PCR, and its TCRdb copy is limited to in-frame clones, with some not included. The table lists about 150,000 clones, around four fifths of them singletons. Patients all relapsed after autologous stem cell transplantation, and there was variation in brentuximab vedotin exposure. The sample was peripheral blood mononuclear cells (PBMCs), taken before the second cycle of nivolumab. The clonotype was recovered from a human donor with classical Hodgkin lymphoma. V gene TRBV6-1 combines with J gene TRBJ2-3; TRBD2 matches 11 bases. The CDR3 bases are TGTGCCAGCAGTGCTAGCGGGAGGAATACGCAGTATTTT. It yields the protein CASSASGRNTQYF.